This T cell receptor (beta chain) appears in the sequencing data of a study of PD-1 blockade in classical Hodgkin lymphoma. The wider study: Nivolumab 3 mg/kg was given intravenously every 2 weeks.

Relapses following autologous stem cell transplantation were seen in all patients, with brentuximab vedotin exposure varying. Method: immunoSEQ multiplex PCR; TCRdb's copy keeps in-frame clones and lacks some. The data contain roughly 50,000 clones, about 84% of them seen just once; the ten biggest clones take up 15% to 20%. The CDR3 totals 16 residues. With 0 bases removed from V and 7 bases from J, the gap between germline ends came to 16 bases. Germline CDR1 is LGHNT and CDR2 is FRNRAP. The rearrangement joins TRBV12-5 to TRBJ1-5, with D unresolved. The specimen comprised peripheral blood mononuclear cells (PBMCs), sampled at baseline. The origin of this receptor is a human donor with classical Hodgkin lymphoma. This CDR3 reads CASGLVLGDFQQPQHF. The CDR3 DNA reads TGTGCTAGTGGTTTGGTACTGGGCGATTTCCAACAGCCCCAGCATTTT.